These 28 T cell receptor beta chains share one sample of origin, sequenced in a study of blood T cell repertoires in COVID-19. Clones were sequenced by immunoSEQ multiplex PCR, and TCRdb holds only the in-frame ones, with some missing. The table shows around 300,000 clones, with about 89% occurring only once. What was sequenced was PBMCs or T cells enriched from blood (not recorded which). The receptors were gathered from a woman aged 30 to 39 who had recovered from COVID-19.

This clone has more than one count but fewer than ten. V usage is TRBV6-5 and J usage is TRBJ2-7; D remains ambiguous. CDR3 length: 13 residues. Trimming stripped 7 bases from V and 4 bases from J, with 14 bases between. Germline CDR1 is MNHEY and CDR2 is SVGAGI. The CDR3 loop is CASTQAIPYEQYF. The CDR3 DNA follows: TGTGCCAGCACGCAAGCTATACCATACGAGCAGTACTTC.

The V and J genes are TRBV6-2 or TRBV6-3 and TRBJ1-2, with 7 bases fitting TRBD1. The CDR3 is made up of 15 amino acids. In germline, CDR1 is MNHEY, CDR2 SVGEGT. V lost 3 bases and J lost 4; bases outside the gene matches: 8. The CDR3 DNA reads as TGTGCCAGCAGTTATGGACCCTCAGGGGGCTATGGCTACACCTTC. Protein: CASSYGPSGGYGYTF.

This chain joins TRBV9 and TRBJ1-1; D might be TRBD1 (6 bases). CDR3 length equals 16 residues. Germline CDR1 and CDR2: SGDLS and YYNGEE. V was shortened by 0 bases and J by 4 bases, with 16 bases between the two germline ends. CDR3: CASSVAGYRGGTEAFF. CDR3 coding DNA: TGTGCCAGCAGCGTAGCAGGATACCGAGGGGGCACTGAAGCTTTCTTT. The full variable domain, with the rest looked up from reference TRBV9 and TRBJ1-1, is DSGVTQTPKHLITATGQRVTLRCSPRSGDLSVYWYQQSLDQGLQFLIQYYNGEERAKGNILERFSAQQFPDLHSELNLSSLELGDSALYFCASSVAGYRGGTEAFFGQGTRLTVV.

The chain couples TRBV12-3 or TRBV12-4 to TRBJ1-5; TRBD1 agrees at 9 bases. The length of the CDR3 is 13 residues. The ends lost 6 bases at V and 5 bases at J; junction bases unmatched: 2. CDR3 loop: CASRWTGDQPQHF. The CDR3 region has the DNA TGTGCCAGCAGGTGGACAGGGGATCAGCCCCAGCATTTT.

The CDR3 nucleotides are TGCGCCAGCAGCCAGGCCGGGACAGGGGACGAAAAACTGTTTTTT. This codes for CASSQAGTGDEKLFF. The chain recombines TRBV5-1 with TRBJ1-4; 10 bases agree with TRBD1. CDR3 size: 15 residues. The V gene's germline CDR1 is SGHRS and CDR2 YFSETQ. V lost 4 bases, J lost 8 bases, and 8 bases stayed unmatched.

The genes are TRBV11-2 and TRBJ1-6; D unclear. With 6 bases removed from V and 10 bases from J, the gap between germline ends came to 10 bases. The germline gives CDR1 SGHAT, CDR2 FQNNGV. This CDR3 has 12 residues. As DNA, the CDR3 is TGTGCCAGCAGTCCCTCGGGGTCACCCCTCCACTTT. This sequence encodes CASSPSGSPLHF.

The J gene is TRBJ1-5, the V gene TRBV6-5; unclear D gene. Trimming took 0 bases from V and 5 from J, leaving 11 bases between them. This CDR3 region has 15 residues. Germline lookup yields CDR1 MNHEY and CDR2 SVGAGI. The CDR3 DNA is TGTGCCAGCAGTTACTCGCGAGGGAGTGATCAGCCCCAGCATTTT. Encoded protein: CASSYSRGSDQPQHF.

V and J are TRBV19 and TRBJ1-2; D might be TRBD1 (6 bases). This CDR3 comprises 15 residues. Germline values: CDR1 LNHDA, CDR2 SQIVND (reference sequence). V lost 1 base and J lost 2, with 11 bases in between. In DNA form, the CDR3 reads TGTGCCAGTAGTATAGGAGGCGGGGGCAACTATGGCTACACCTTC. This translates into CASSIGGGGNYGYTF.

The chain couples TRBV29-1 to TRBJ2-1; 8 positions agree with TRBD2. The germline V gene encodes CDR1 SQVTM and CDR2 ANQGSEA. V shed 6 bases, J shed 6 bases, and the junction held 16 bases outside the gene matches. The CDR3 length is 16 residues. The CDR3 is CSVNHLGGVGINEQFF. For the CDR3, the DNA is TGCAGCGTCAACCACCTCGGGGGGGTAGGGATCAATGAGCAGTTCTTC.

The gene calls are TRBV6-5 and TRBJ1-5; 7 bases match TRBD1. Germline V lookup: CDR1 MNHEY, CDR2 SVGAGI. This CDR3 comprises 13 residues. V gave up 6 bases and J gave up 7 bases; unmatched junction bases: 6. The CDR3 loop is CASRWDSRQPQHF. DNA of the CDR3: TGTGCCAGCAGATGGGACAGTCGGCAGCCCCAGCATTTT.

The chain couples TRBV6-1 to TRBJ1-4; 9 bases fit TRBD1. Per germline, CDR1 MNHNS and CDR2 SASEGT. CDR3 length equals 15 residues. V was pared by 3 bases and J by 5 bases, with 4 bases of the junction left unmatched. CDR3 coding DNA: TGTGCCAGCAGTGACACAGGGGGCTCGAATGAAAAACTGTTTTTT. Protein: CASSDTGGSNEKLFF.

There are a few counts of this clone. The V call is TRBV11-2, the J call TRBJ1-1; 8 bases fit TRBD1. The germline V gene has CDR1 SGHAT and CDR2 FQNNGV. J gave up 10 bases and V 5 bases, and 9 bases lay outside the gene matches. This CDR3 is 13 amino acids long. The CDR3 nucleotides are TGTGCCAGCAGCCCCGCAGGGGGCCCGCCAGCTTTCTTT. Amino acid sequence: CASSPAGGPPAFF. The variable domain in full, completed from reference TRBV11-2 and TRBJ1-1, reads EAGVAQSPRYKIIEKRQSVAFWCNPISGHATLYWYQQILGQGPKLLIQFQNNGVVDDSQLPKDRFSAERLKGVDSTLKIQPAKLEDSAVYLCASSPAGGPPAFFGQGTRLTVV.

This chain joins TRBV11-2 and TRBJ2-7; D is possibly TRBD1 (5 bases). Trimming took 3 bases from V and 4 from J, leaving 13 bases between them. Germline V CDR1 and CDR2: SGHAT, FQNNGV. The CDR3 is 14 amino acids. The CDR3 nucleotides read TGTGCCAGCAGCTTTGGAGCAGGGATGTACGAGCAGTACTTC. As protein: CASSFGAGMYEQYF.

This sequence joins TRBV2 and TRBJ2-7; a possible D gene is TRBD1 (6 bases). Germline CDR1 reads SNHLY; CDR2 reads FYNNEI. V gave up 8 bases and J gave up 3 bases, with 14 bases separating them. The CDR3 loop spans 13 amino acids. CDR3 residues: CASLFRTDYEQYF. CDR3 DNA: TGTGCCAGCCTCTTTAGGACAGACTACGAGCAGTACTTC. The complete variable domain, with remaining parts taken from reference TRBV2 and TRBJ2-7, reads EPEVTQTPSHQVTQMGQEVILRCVPISNHLYFYWYRQILGQKVEFLVSFYNNEISEKSEIFDDQFSVERPDGSNFTLKIRSTKLEDSAMYFCASLFRTDYEQYFGPGTRLTVT.

The chain employs TRBV18 and TRBJ1-1; TRBD1 aligns across 8 bases. CDR1 is KGHSH, CDR2 LQKENI, per germline. V gave up 5 bases and J gave up 0 bases; unmatched junction bases: 8. This CDR3 region has 16 residues. CDR3 amino acids: CASSLRTGNMNTEAFF. The CDR3 DNA is TGTGCCAGCTCATTACGGACAGGGAATATGAACACTGAAGCTTTCTTT.

The chain links TRBV12-3 or TRBV12-4 to TRBJ1-5; D unresolved. The ends were cut back, 5 bases at V and 5 bases at J, with 10 bases in the middle. This CDR3 comprises 13 residues. The CDR3 region is CASSPLSHQPQHF. CDR3 bases: TGTGCCAGCAGTCCCCTGAGCCATCAGCCCCAGCATTTT.

The V call is TRBV28, the J call TRBJ2-7, with 9 nucleotides matching TRBD1. The CDR3 contains 14 residues. The germline gives CDR1 MDHEN, CDR2 SYDVKM. V dropped 6 bases and J dropped 6; count of bases not matched to a gene: 9. The CDR3 nucleotides are TGTGCCAGCAGCCTCGGGACAGGGCTTGGCGAGCAGTACTTC. This encodes CASSLGTGLGEQYF.

The chain has TRBV12-5 and TRBJ1-1; no firm D call. V dropped 6 bases and J dropped 0 bases, with 17 bases sitting between them. Per germline, CDR1 LGHNT and CDR2 FRNRAP. This CDR3 is 16 amino acids long. The CDR3 region has the DNA TGTGCTAGTGGCCTCTCCGGACTCCCCCTGAACACTGAAGCTTTCTTT. This encodes CASGLSGLPLNTEAFF.

J is TRBJ2-3 and V is TRBV19; possibly TRBD1 for D (8 bases). CDR1 is LNHDA and CDR2 is SQIVND in the germline V gene (reference sequence). The CDR3 contains 16 residues. Trimming shortened V by 6 bases and J by 4 bases, and 20 bases separated the two germline ends. In nucleotides, the CDR3 is TGTGCCAGTAGAAAACTACAGGGGGGGGCCTCAGATACGCAGTATTTT. Residues: CASRKLQGGASDTQYF.

This clone was recorded once. This chain connects TRBV14 to TRBJ2-7, with 9 bases lining up with TRBD1. The length of the CDR3 is 15 residues. Per the germline V gene, CDR1 is SGHDN and CDR2 is FVKESK. V shed 4 bases, J shed 6 bases, and the junction held 10 bases outside the gene matches. The CDR3 here is CASSRNRGRFGEQYF. The CDR3 region has the DNA TGTGCCAGCAGCCGAAACAGGGGGCGTTTTGGCGAGCAGTACTTC.

The chain has TRBV4-1 and TRBJ2-1; weak D call: TRBD1 (5 bases). Between the trimmed V and J ends, which lost 0 bases and 3 bases, there was a span of 12 bases. This CDR3 spans 16 amino acids. The V gene's germline CDR1 is MGHRA and CDR2 YSYEKL. CDR3 sequence: CASSQDLQGGYNEQFF. CDR3 bases: TGCGCCAGCAGCCAAGATCTCCAGGGTGGCTACAATGAGCAGTTCTTC.

The genes are TRBV6-5 and TRBJ1-5; D is uncertain. The CDR3 extends over 13 amino acids. The V end lost 2 bases, the J end lost 3 bases, and 5 bases lay between the germline ends. In germline, CDR1 is MNHEY, CDR2 SVGAGI. CDR3 region: CASSYNINQPQHF. The CDR3 DNA reads as TGTGCCAGCAGTTACAATATCAATCAGCCCCAGCATTTT.

The chain couples TRBV4-1 to TRBJ1-5; D is ambiguous. There are 14 residues in the CDR3. Germline V gene sequence: CDR1 MGHRA, CDR2 YSYEKL. The germline V and J ends were trimmed by 1 base and 7 bases, with 11 bases remaining between them. The CDR3 DNA is TGCGCCAGCAGCCAAGTAGGAGGAGAACAGCCCCAGCATTTT. It is translated as CASSQVGGEQPQHF.

This chain uses TRBV5-3 with TRBJ1-6; the D gene is possibly TRBD1 (6 bases). TRBV5-3 is designated an ORF whose function remains uncertain. Trimming shortened V by 1 base and J by 5 bases, and 13 bases separated the two germline ends. The CDR3 extends over 16 amino acids. The CDR3 bases are TGTGCCAGAAGCTTGTACCCAGGGGACAATAATTCACCCCTCCACTTT. This gives the protein CARSLYPGDNNSPLHF.

Here the CDR3 DNA reads TGTGCCAGCAGCCGTGGGGGGGGAAGCACAGATACGCAGTATTTT. Encoded protein: CASSRGGGSTDTQYF. The V call is TRBV6-5, the J call TRBJ2-3; 7 bases are shared with TRBD2. This CDR3 has 15 amino acids. Germline V gene lookup returns CDR1 MNHEY and CDR2 SVGAGI. V lost 6 bases and J lost 0; bases outside the gene matches: 6.

This clone has just a few counts. The chain joins TRBV3-1 (or the pseudogene TRBV3-2) to TRBJ1-2, with 7 nucleotides matching TRBD1. The CDR3 contains 14 residues. Looked up from germline, CDR1 is LGHDT and CDR2 is YNNKEL (reference sequence). With 1 base clipped from V and 7 bases from J, the junction kept 6 bases outside the gene matches. In nucleotides, the CDR3 is TGTGCCAGCAGCCAAGGGTACAGGGGTGGTGGCTACACCTTC. Amino acids: CASSQGYRGGGYTF.

This chain uses TRBV4-2 with TRBJ2-3; 9 bases map to TRBD2. Trimming took 0 bases from V and 5 from J; bases not matched to a gene: 12. This CDR3 is 18 amino acids long. Germline loops: CDR1 LGHNA, CDR2 YNFKEQ. The CDR3 DNA sequence: TGTGCCAGCAGCCAAGACGGATACGCGGGGGGGCCGGGAGATACGCAGTATTTT. Protein product: CASSQDGYAGGPGDTQYF.

The V and J genes are TRBV9 and TRBJ2-1; 8 bases match TRBD2. The CDR3 spans 16 residues. Germline V gene lookup returns CDR1 SGDLS and CDR2 YYNGEE. Trimming removed 0 bases from V and 3 bases from J; junction bases left unmatched: 5. As DNA, the CDR3 is TGTGCCAGCAGCGTAGATCCAGCGGGGGACTACAATGAGCAGTTCTTC. It yields the protein CASSVDPAGDYNEQFF.